A single sample gave rise to the 22 T cell receptor beta chains below, sequenced in a study of a mutant IDH1 vaccine in newly diagnosed glioma. These receptors have no identified antigens. As for time point: week 11, during vaccination. Every vaccine dose comprised 300 ug of mutant IDH1 20-mer peptide plus topical imiquimod. TCRdb's copy holds only in-frame clones and misses some; the assay was immunoSEQ multiplex PCR. Here the sample spans approximately 21,000 clones, around nine tenths being singletons. The sample was PBMCs, taken from a glioma patient whose treatment included an IDH1 peptide vaccine. The receptors were sampled from a woman aged 40 to 55 with glioma.

The chain combines TRBV7-8 with TRBJ2-7; possible D gene TRBD2, 6 bases. Between the trimmed V and J ends, which lost 2 bases and 3 bases, there was a span of 11 bases. Germline CDR1 reads SGHVS; CDR2 reads FQNEAQ. This CDR3 has 14 residues. CDR3 nucleotide sequence: TGTGCCAGCAGCTTATTCGGGAGCCACTACGAGCAGTACTTC. It encodes CASSLFGSHYEQYF.

The V and J genes are TRBV10-1 and TRBJ2-3; TRBD2 matches 7 bases. Trimming removed 5 bases from V and 2 bases from J; junction bases left unmatched: 10. Germline V gene data show CDR1 as WNHNN and CDR2 as SYGVQD (reference sequence). This CDR3 spans 16 amino acids. CDR3 bases: TGCGCCAGCAGTAAGAACAGCGGGGATCTCACAGATACGCAGTATTTT. Its translation is CASSKNSGDLTDTQYF.

This chain links TRBV28 with TRBJ2-3; D remains unclear. This CDR3 contains 14 residues. Germline loops: CDR1 MDHEN, CDR2 SYDVKM. The V end was cut by 3 bases, the J end by 2 bases, with 9 bases between. CDR3 DNA sequence: TGTGCCAGCAGTTTCACGGTTTCCACAGATACGCAGTATTTT. The encoded protein is CASSFTVSTDTQYF.

The CDR3 spells CASSAGYSNQPQHF. The CDR3 DNA sequence: TGTGCGTCCTCGGCGGGCTATAGCAATCAGCCCCAGCATTTT. The V and J genes are TRBV6-1 and TRBJ1-5, with no clear D. This CDR3 has 14 residues. CDR1 and CDR2 from the germline V gene are MNHNS and SASEGT.

The chain joins TRBV7-9 to TRBJ1-1; TRBD1 might be the D (6 bases). CDR1 and CDR2 (germline): SEHNR, FQNEAQ (reference sequence). V lost 7 bases and J 10 bases, leaving 16 bases between the germline ends. CDR3 size: 12 residues. CDR3 amino acids: CASTNEVRGAFF. DNA for the CDR3: TGTGCCAGCACAAATGAGGTCAGGGGAGCTTTCTTT.

J is TRBJ2-7 and V is TRBV7-9, with D possibly being TRBD2 (5 bases). Germline V gives CDR1 SEHNR, CDR2 FQNEAQ (reference sequence). Trimming removed 7 bases at V and 2 bases at J, with 12 bases between. The CDR3 covers 13 residues. The CDR3 loop reads CASTLGRAYEQYF. The DNA of the CDR3 is TGTGCCAGCACCCTAGGGAGAGCCTACGAGCAGTACTTC.

This clone has just one count. CDR3 nucleotides: TGCGCCAGCAGCTCCCACAGGGGAGGGGACACTGAAGCTTTCTTT. It specifies CASSSHRGGDTEAFF. The chain employs TRBV5-1 and TRBJ1-1, with 7 bases identical to TRBD1. The CDR3 is 15 residues long. The J segment lost 3 bases and the V segment lost 3 bases, leaving 8 bases of the junction unmatched. Germline V gene data show CDR1 as SGHRS and CDR2 as YFSETQ. Combining the CDR3 with reference TRBV5-1 and TRBJ1-1 gives the whole variable domain KAGVTQTPRYLIKTRGQQVTLSCSPISGHRSVSWYQQTPGQGLQFLFEYFSETQRNKGNFPGRFSGRQFSNSRSEMNVSTLELGDSALYLCASSSHRGGDTEAFFGQGTRLTVV.

The V and J genes are TRBV10-3 and TRBJ2-7; 7 bases fit TRBD1. Germline V CDR1 and CDR2: ENHRY, SYGVKD. V gave up 4 bases and J gave up 4 bases; unmatched junction bases: 7. The CDR3 totals 14 residues. The CDR3 loop reads CAISGRQGEYEQYF. CDR3 DNA sequence: TGTGCCATCAGTGGGCGACAGGGAGAGTACGAGCAGTACTTC.

The chain has TRBV5-5 and TRBJ2-3, with D possibly matching TRBD1 (5 bases). Germline V lookup: CDR1 SGHKS, CDR2 YYEKEE (reference sequence). The germline V and J ends were trimmed by 4 bases and 0 bases, with 9 bases remaining between them. The CDR3 contains 14 residues. CDR3: CASSKGRSTDTQYF. The CDR3, as DNA: TGTGCCAGCAGCAAGGGGCGGAGCACAGATACGCAGTATTTT.

The chain recombines TRBV5-4 with TRBJ2-3; 7 nucleotides agree with TRBD1. The junction had 9 bases not matched to a gene; V was cut back by 1 base and J by 1 base. This CDR3 has 17 amino acids. Germline CDR1 SGHNT, CDR2 YYREEE (reference sequence). CDR3 bases: TGTGCCAGCAGCTTGACGGGATGGGGACAGCGCACAGATACGCAGTATTTT. It codes for CASSLTGWGQRTDTQYF.

This chain links TRBV5-1 with TRBJ2-3; D uncertain. The CDR3 consists of 13 residues. Germline V lookup: CDR1 SGHRS, CDR2 YFSETQ. V lost 5 bases to trimming and J lost 5 bases, with 12 bases between them. The CDR3 here is CASRFSSQDTQYF. In nucleotides, the CDR3 is TGCGCCAGCAGATTTTCTAGTCAAGATACGCAGTATTTT.

The gene calls are TRBV4-1 and TRBJ1-5; D call uncertain. The CDR3 is made up of 15 amino acids. Germline V CDR1 and CDR2: MGHRA, YSYEKL. The V gene lost 10 bases and the J gene lost 2 bases, with 18 bases spanning the gap. CDR3 in amino acids: CATRAVWEGNQPQHF. In nucleotides, the CDR3 is TGCGCCACCCGTGCGGTTTGGGAGGGCAATCAGCCCCAGCATTTT.

The V call is TRBV4-2, the J call TRBJ2-5; 8 bases map to TRBD2. CDR3 size: 18 residues. The trim removed 0 bases at V and 2 bases at J, leaving 11 bases unmatched. CDR1 is LGHNA and CDR2 is YNFKEQ in the germline V gene. The CDR3 spells CASSQDPEGGGGQETQYF. The CDR3 DNA reads as TGTGCCAGCAGCCAAGACCCGGAGGGGGGCGGGGGGCAAGAGACCCAGTACTTC.

The chain combines TRBV5-1 with TRBJ1-4, with D possibly TRBD1 on 5 matching bases. The length of the CDR3 is 14 residues. V was pared by 4 bases and J by 2 bases, with 9 bases between. Germline CDR1 is SGHRS and CDR2 is YFSETQ. CDR3 residues: CASSPGSTNEKLFF. CDR3 in DNA: TGCGCCAGCAGCCCAGGGAGTACTAATGAAAAACTGTTTTTT.

CDR3 DNA: TGTGCCAGCAGCTTAAGGACCTATGGCTACACCTTC. Residues: CASSLRTYGYTF. The chain recombines TRBV7-2 with TRBJ1-2, with no clear D. Trimming took off 2 bases at V and 4 bases at J, with 5 bases between the two ends. Germline V gene sequence: CDR1 SGHTA, CDR2 FQGNSA. The CDR3 totals 12 residues.

The chain uses TRBV10-3 and TRBJ2-1; 9 bases line up with TRBD1. Germline CDR1 is ENHRY and CDR2 is SYGVKD. The CDR3 has 16 residues. Trimming took 9 bases from V and 6 from J; bases not matched to a gene: 15. The CDR3 nucleotides are TGTGCCATTGGACAGGGGAATTGGGTAGGCATCAATGAGCAGTTCTTC. Protein: CAIGQGNWVGINEQFF.

This clone was found a few times. CDR3 loop: CASSLTGGETGELFF. In DNA form, the CDR3 reads TGCGCCAGCAGCTTGACAGGGGGCGAGACCGGGGAGCTGTTTTTT. The rearrangement joins TRBV5-1 to TRBJ2-2, with 9 bases fitting TRBD1. The CDR3 runs to 15 residues. The germline V gene has CDR1 SGHRS and CDR2 YFSETQ. J was trimmed by 5 bases and V by 1 base; bases with no gene match: 3.

The chain links TRBV5-1 to TRBJ2-7; D uncertain. The ends were cut back, 0 bases at V and 0 bases at J, with 10 bases in the middle. CDR1 is SGHRS and CDR2 is YFSETQ in the germline V gene. The CDR3 is 15 amino acids. The CDR3 DNA reads TGCGCCAGCAGCTTGGCCTCGACACTCTCCTACGAGCAGTACTTC. Translated, it gives CASSLASTLSYEQYF.

The chain uses TRBV5-5 and TRBJ2-7, with D unresolved. The CDR3 is made up of 14 amino acids. Trimming took 2 bases from V and 2 from J, leaving 11 bases between them. The germline gives CDR1 SGHKS, CDR2 YYEKEE (reference sequence). As DNA, the CDR3 is TGTGCCAGCAGCTTTCTCCCCCGAACCTACGAGCAGTACTTC. It specifies CASSFLPRTYEQYF.

This chain links TRBV15 with TRBJ2-1, with 11 bases fitting TRBD2. The CDR3 length is 16 residues. The germline V gene encodes CDR1 LNHNV and CDR2 YYDKDF (reference sequence). V shed 2 bases and J 5 bases; nucleotides not matched to a gene: 5. CDR3 residues: CATSRILAGVNNEQFF. CDR3 DNA: TGTGCCACCAGCAGAATACTAGCGGGGGTAAACAATGAGCAGTTCTTC. The whole variable domain, filled in from reference TRBV15 and TRBJ2-1, reads DAMVIQNPRYQVTQFGKPVTLSCSQTLNHNVMYWYQQKSSQAPKLLFHYYDKDFNNEADTPDNFQSRRPNTSFCFLDIRSPGLGDTAMYLCATSRILAGVNNEQFFGPGTRLTVL.

The rearrangement links TRBV19 to TRBJ1-2, with D maybe TRBD1 (5 bases). The length of the CDR3 is 14 residues. V was trimmed by 3 bases and J by 6 bases, leaving 14 bases between them. Germline-derived CDR1 and CDR2 are LNHDA and SQIVND (reference sequence). CDR3 sequence reads: CASSMREGTNGYTF. In DNA, the CDR3 is TGTGCCAGTAGTATGAGAGAAGGGACGAATGGCTACACCTTC.

This sequence joins TRBV29-1 and TRBJ2-3; tentative D call: TRBD1 (6 bases). This CDR3 contains 12 residues. The ends were cut back, 7 bases at V and 1 base at J, with 9 bases in the middle. Germline V gene data show CDR1 as SQVTM and CDR2 as ANQGSEA. CDR3 amino acids: CSGRQGTDTQYF. DNA of the CDR3: TGCAGCGGGCGACAGGGCACAGATACGCAGTATTTT.